The rows below give T cell receptor beta chains drawn from one sample of a study of OX40 agonist ivuxolimab in advanced cancers. Repertoires were generated with immunoSEQ multiplex PCR, while TCRdb's copy carries only in-frame clones and drops some. The table records about 75,000 clones, about 88% of them present only once. Source: CD4+ or CD8+ T cells sorted from blood, taken in a trial of the OX40 agonist ivuxolimab. These receptors all stem from an adult with an advanced solid tumor such as melanoma, head and neck, liver or kidney cancer. Each CDR3 is given with its conserved first and last residue. The D gene is left open where the match is weak. Some rows have no size entry. The others give once, few or many, or a class for an expanded clone.

d_gene	abundance	v_gene	j_gene	CDR3aa	CDR3nt
NA	NA	TRBV19	TRBJ2-7	CASSISGPGASYEQYF	TGTGCCAGTAGTATCTCCGGTCCGGGCGCCTCCTACGAGCAGTACTTC
NA	NA	TRBV7-2	TRBJ2-7	CASSSRFRVYEQYF	TGTGCCAGCAGCTCCCGATTTAGGGTCTACGAGCAGTACTTC
TRBD1	many	TRBV2	TRBJ1-5	CASNSNRGGQPQHF	TGTGCCAGCAACTCGAACAGGGGCGGCCAGCCCCAGCATTTT
TRBD2	few	TRBV18	TRBJ2-1	CASSLGTSASYNEQFF	TGTGCCAGCTCACTAGGGACTAGCGCCTCCTACAATGAGCAGTTCTTC
NA	NA	TRBV7-3	TRBJ2-2	CASSLRPGSTGELFF	TGTGCCAGCAGCTTACGACCCGGCAGCACCGGGGAGCTGTTTTTT
NA	NA	TRBV9	TRBJ2-3	CASSVVLSDTQYF	TGTGCCAGCAGCGTAGTTTTGTCAGATACGCAGTATTTT
TRBD1	few	TRBV14	TRBJ2-7	CASSARDRDHYEQYF	TGTGCCAGCAGCGCACGGGACAGGGATCATTACGAGCAGTACTTC
NA	NA	TRBV6-5	TRBJ2-5	CASSYDYLVTQYF	TGTGCCAGCAGTTACGACTACCTAGTGACCCAGTACTTC
NA	NA	TRBV18	TRBJ2-5	CASSPTGIKETQYF	TGTGCCAGCTCACCTACCGGGATAAAAGAGACCCAGTACTTC
NA	NA	TRBV28	TRBJ2-6	CASTEYSGANVLTF	TGTGCCAGCACTGAGTACTCTGGGGCCAACGTCCTGACTTTC
NA	NA	TRBV29-1	TRBJ2-1	CSVNMASWLNEQFF	TGCAGCGTCAATATGGCTAGCTGGCTGAATGAGCAGTTCTTC
NA	NA	TRBV18	TRBJ1-5	CASSVLSNQPQHF	TGTGCCAGCTCAGTACTCAGCAATCAGCCCCAGCATTTT
TRBD2	NA	TRBV5-1	TRBJ2-3	CASSQGTSLGGTDTQYF	TGCGCCAGCAGTCAAGGGACTAGCCTGGGCGGCACAGATACGCAGTATTTT
NA	NA	TRBV27	TRBJ2-3	CASSFWRSPDTQYF	TGTGCCAGCAGTTTCTGGCGGTCTCCAGATACGCAGTATTTT
TRBD2	NA	TRBV14	TRBJ2-1	CASSAVVAGVNEQFF	TGTGCCAGCAGCGCTGTGGTAGCGGGAGTAAATGAGCAGTTCTTC
NA	NA	TRBV7-2	TRBJ2-1	CASSLAAGYEQFF	TGTGCCAGCAGCTTAGCGGCGGGGTATGAGCAGTTCTTC
TRBD2	NA	TRBV29-1	TRBJ2-5	CASGEETQYF	TGCGCCAGCGGGGAAGAGACCCAGTACTTC
TRBD1	NA	TRBV12-5	TRBJ1-3	CASGLTGAGNTIYF	TGTGCTAGTGGTTTGACAGGGGCTGGAAACACCATATATTTT
NA	NA	TRBV12-5	TRBJ1-1	CASGLDRSEAFF	TGTGCTAGTGGTTTGGACAGGTCTGAAGCTTTCTTT
TRBD2	NA	TRBV9	TRBJ2-3	CASSAQGRGADTQYF	TGTGCCAGCAGCGCCCAGGGTCGGGGGGCAGATACGCAGTATTTT
TRBD1	NA	TRBV28	TRBJ1-6	CASSTGGLDSPLHF	TGTGCCAGCAGCACAGGGGGTCTGGATTCACCCCTCCACTTT
TRBD1	NA	TRBV10-3	TRBJ2-5	CAISETGGAGTQYF	TGTGCCATCAGTGAGACAGGGGGAGCAGGGACCCAGTACTTC
TRBD2	NA	TRBV6-6	TRBJ2-4	CASTGGYRNIQYF	TGTGCCAGCACCGGGGGGTATAGAAACATTCAGTACTTC
TRBD1	few	TRBV19	TRBJ1-5	CASGDRVNQPQHF	TGTGCCAGTGGGGACAGGGTCAATCAGCCCCAGCATTTT
NA	NA	TRBV2	TRBJ2-5	CASGKGTQETQYF	TGTGCCAGCGGGAAGGGTACCCAAGAGACCCAGTACTTC
NA	NA	TRBV7-9	TRBJ1-6	CASAGAENSPLHF	TGTGCCAGCGCGGGGGCGGAGAATTCACCCCTCCACTTT
NA	NA	TRBV15	TRBJ2-7	CATSRAGTYEQYF	TGTGCCACCAGCAGAGCGGGTACCTACGAGCAGTACTTC
TRBD1	NA	TRBV28	TRBJ2-1	CASSLTGEAWFF	TGTGCCAGCAGCCTTACAGGGGAAGCGTGGTTCTTC